Listed below are T cell receptor beta chains from one sample, sequenced in a study of T-cell memory formation after mild COVID-19. TCRdb recomputed calls from the 5' RACE reads with MiXCR, one row per CDR3 protein. Here the sample spans 400,000 to 450,000 distinct CDR3 sequences, more than 15% being singletons. What was sequenced was PBMCs or a T cell subset sorted from them (not recorded which). These receptors all come from a man aged 18 to 35 who had mild COVID-19 (a few samples of this study predate the infection). Cell type and time point are not known. Each CDR3 is given with its conserved first and last residue. A D gene is named only where the DNA matches it firmly. Rows give clone size only sometimes, using once, few, many, or a class for an expanded clone.

CDR3	DNA	size	D	V	J
CASSEAGTTGADTQYF	TGTGCCAGCAGCGAGGCCGGGACCACGGGCGCAGATACGCAGTATTTT	.	.	TRBV2	TRBJ2-3
CASSPGPEGQPQHF	TGTGCCAGCAGCCCCGGCCCAGAGGGTCAGCCCCAGCATTTT	.	.	TRBV5-8	TRBJ1-5
CASSLDRANNEQFF	TGTGCCAGCAGTCTGGACAGGGCAAACAATGAGCAGTTCTTC	few	TRBD1	TRBV12-3/TRBV12-4	TRBJ2-1
CASKKGPINEKLFF	TGTGCCAGCAAGAAGGGACCAATTAATGAAAAACTGTTTTTT	.	.	TRBV5-6	TRBJ1-4
CASNILTGGHGELFF	TGTGCCAGCAACATCTTGACAGGGGGCCACGGGGAGCTGTTTTTT	few	TRBD1	TRBV12-3/TRBV12-4	TRBJ2-2
CASSPQGMVETQYF	TGTGCCAGCAGTCCACAGGGTATGGTGGAGACCCAGTACTTC	few	.	TRBV12-3/TRBV12-4	TRBJ2-5
CASSQVIGKGEQFF	TGCGCCAGCAGCCAAGTTATAGGGAAGGGTGAGCAGTTCTTC	.	.	TRBV4-3	TRBJ2-1
CASSQSAEAFF	TGTGCCAGCAGCCAGTCGGCTGAAGCTTTCTTT	.	.	TRBV6-2/TRBV6-3	TRBJ1-1
CASSRSRVSETQYF	TGTGCCAGCAGCCGATCCAGGGTGTCCGAGACCCAGTACTTC	many	.	TRBV7-2	TRBJ2-5
CASSERTGGTDTQYF	TGTGCCAGCAGTGAGCGGACAGGGGGGACAGATACGCAGTATTTT	.	TRBD1	TRBV6-1	TRBJ2-3
CASSQTGRISYNEQFF	TGCGCCAGCAGCCAAACAGGACGGATCTCCTACAATGAGCAGTTCTTC	.	.	TRBV4-1	TRBJ2-1
CASGSGTSVTDTQYF	TGTGCCAGCGGCTCCGGGACTAGCGTTACAGATACGCAGTATTTT	.	TRBD2	TRBV12-3/TRBV12-4	TRBJ2-3
CASSKQGGEQFF	TGTGCCAGCAGCAAACAGGGCGGGGAGCAGTTCTTC	.	.	TRBV6-5	TRBJ2-1
CASSSSGGGNEQFF	TGTGCCAGCAGCTCCTCGGGCGGGGGGAATGAGCAGTTCTTC	few	TRBD2	TRBV7-2	TRBJ2-1
CASSSQTGRGTEAFF	TGTGCCAGCAGCTCCCAGACAGGGCGCGGCACTGAAGCTTTCTTT	few	TRBD1	TRBV12-3/TRBV12-4	TRBJ1-1
CASSSDEGSTDTQYF	TGCGCCAGCAGCTCCGACGAGGGGAGCACAGATACGCAGTATTTT	many	.	TRBV5-1	TRBJ2-3
CASSWGSREAFF	TGTGCCAGCAGCTGGGGGAGCCGTGAAGCTTTCTTT	.	.	TRBV5-4	TRBJ1-1
CASSPLMGYTF	TGTGCCAGCAGCCCGTTGATGGGCTACACCTTC	few	.	TRBV7-9	TRBJ1-2
CSASLPPDTQYF	TGCAGTGCTAGCTTACCCCCGGATACGCAGTATTTT	many	.	TRBV20-1	TRBJ2-3
CASSQDHRGSQETQYF	TGCGCCAGCAGCCAAGATCACAGGGGGTCTCAAGAGACCCAGTACTTC	few	TRBD1	TRBV4-3	TRBJ2-5
CSAYVDSQETQYF	TGCAGTGCGTATGTGGACAGTCAAGAGACCCAGTACTTC	.	.	TRBV20-1	TRBJ2-5
CASSYLTWETQYF	TGTGCCAGCAGTTACTTAACGTGGGAGACCCAGTACTTC	few	.	TRBV6-2/TRBV6-3	TRBJ2-5
CSVEDRAGTGELFF	TGCAGCGTTGAAGATCGCGCAGGCACCGGGGAGCTGTTTTTT	.	.	TRBV29-1	TRBJ2-2
CASSPQGIMNTEAFF	TGCGCCAGCAGCCCCCAGGGGATCATGAACACTGAAGCTTTCTTT	many	.	TRBV4-3	TRBJ1-1
CASSVGDRLNTEAFF	TGTGCCAGCAGCGTGGGGGACAGATTAAACACTGAAGCTTTCTTT	few	TRBD1	TRBV9	TRBJ1-1
CASSQEYPGLYGYTF	TGCGCCAGCAGCCAAGAATATCCGGGACTCTATGGCTACACCTTC	few	.	TRBV4-3	TRBJ1-2
CASSFSDGNTEAFF	TGTGCCAGCAGCTTTTCGGACGGGAACACTGAAGCTTTCTTT	.	.	TRBV7-8	TRBJ1-1
CASSSAPLAGVETQYF	TGTGCCAGCAGCTCTGCCCCACTAGCGGGGGTTGAGACCCAGTACTTC	.	TRBD2	TRBV11-2	TRBJ2-5
CASSLFGEAFF	TGTGCCAGCAGCTTATTTGGTGAAGCTTTCTTT	once	.	TRBV7-9	TRBJ1-1
CAWTQKRGADTEAFF	TGTGCCTGGACACAAAAAAGGGGGGCCGACACTGAAGCTTTCTTT	few	.	TRBV30	TRBJ1-1
CASSPGGGRGTDTQYF	TGCGCCAGCAGCCCCGGTGGGGGGCGTGGGACCGATACGCAGTATTTT	few	.	TRBV5-1	TRBJ2-3
CASSVEGGGLDTQYF	TGTGCCAGCAGCGTAGAGGGAGGGGGCCTAGATACGCAGTATTTT	few	.	TRBV9	TRBJ2-3
CASSPPAGPEAFF	TGTGCCAGCTCACCACCGGCCGGTCCTGAAGCTTTCTTT	.	.	TRBV18	TRBJ1-1
CSAPKGVRGGLGTQYF	TGCAGTGCCCCTAAGGGGGTACGGGGGGGATTGGGTACGCAGTATTTT	few	TRBD2	TRBV20-1	TRBJ2-3
CASSPTGARGGTDTQYF	TGCGCCAGCAGCCCCACGGGGGCCCGAGGGGGCACAGATACGCAGTATTTT	few	.	TRBV4-1	TRBJ2-3
CASRTLAGGQETQYF	TGTGCCAGCAGGACTCTAGCGGGGGGCCAAGAGACCCAGTACTTC	few	TRBD2	TRBV12-3/TRBV12-4	TRBJ2-5
CASSLRQVVNEQFF	TGTGCCAGCAGTTTGAGGCAGGTTGTCAATGAGCAGTTCTTC	.	.	TRBV12-3/TRBV12-4	TRBJ2-1
CASSLLQGRQETQYF	TGTGCCAGCAGCCTACTACAGGGGCGCCAAGAGACCCAGTACTTC	.	TRBD1	TRBV6-2/TRBV6-3	TRBJ2-5
CASSFDRSSYNEQFF	TGTGCCAGCAGCTTTGACAGGAGCTCCTACAATGAGCAGTTCTTC	many	.	TRBV7-2	TRBJ2-1
CASRAGGTYEQYF	TGTGCCAGCCGGGCCGGGGGAACCTACGAGCAGTACTTC	.	.	TRBV7-8	TRBJ2-7
CASSLSLQRTQYF	TGTGCCAGCAGCTTATCTCTCCAGCGTACGCAGTATTTT	.	.	TRBV7-6	TRBJ2-3
CASSVSGGGTDTQYF	TGTGCCAGCAGTGTTAGCGGGGGGGGCACAGATACGCAGTATTTT	many	TRBD2	TRBV9	TRBJ2-3
CSASSQVNEQFF	TGCAGTGCTAGTTCACAGGTCAATGAGCAGTTCTTC	.	.	TRBV20-1	TRBJ2-1
CSALDRGDEQFF	TGCAGTGCTCTGGACAGAGGCGATGAGCAGTTCTTC	.	.	TRBV20-1	TRBJ2-1
CASSWLSGGPHNEQFF	TGTGCCAGCAGTTGGCTTAGCGGGGGCCCTCACAATGAGCAGTTCTTC	few	TRBD2	TRBV12-3/TRBV12-4	TRBJ2-1
CSARDHRAGARVEQYF	TGCAGTGCTAGAGATCATAGAGCGGGGGCGCGGGTCGAGCAGTACTTC	few	TRBD2	TRBV20-1	TRBJ2-7
CSAISFGGEHQPQHF	TGCAGTGCTATCTCGTTTGGAGGGGAACATCAGCCCCAGCATTTT	few	.	TRBV20-1	TRBJ1-5
CASRLQGNGELFF	TGTGCCAGCAGATTACAGGGTAACGGGGAGCTGTTTTTT	.	.	TRBV6-2/TRBV6-3	TRBJ2-2
CASSGQGAAYNEQFF	TGCGCCAGCAGCGGACAGGGGGCGGCCTACAATGAGCAGTTCTTC	many	TRBD1	TRBV5-1	TRBJ2-1
CASSETGQTYQPQHF	TGTGCCAGCAGTGAGACGGGACAGACTTATCAGCCCCAGCATTTT	few	TRBD1	TRBV2	TRBJ1-5
CASSLAGVKETQYF	TGTGCCAGCAGCTTAGCAGGGGTTAAAGAGACCCAGTACTTC	.	.	TRBV7-9	TRBJ2-5
CASSQDISGSGQPQHF	TGCGCCAGCAGCCAAGATATTAGCGGGAGTGGGCAGCCCCAGCATTTT	.	.	TRBV4-1	TRBJ1-5